This TCR beta chain was found in a study of PD-1 blockade in mismatch repair-deficient tumors. At the level of the study: Patients had 12 mismatch repair-deficient cancer types, all previously treated and progressing.

All patients were mismatch repair deficient, assessed by either PCR or immunohistochemistry. TCRs were sequenced from a few patients responding to pembrolizumab. A word on this clone: The antigen is not known.

Study-wide findings and caveats: After pembrolizumab, tumor-resident clones rose rapidly, then generally contracted before radiologic responses.

The method was immunoSEQ multiplex PCR; TCRdb's version includes in-frame clones alone and lacks a portion of them. Among some 25,000 clones, around 84% were seen once, and the ten largest hold under 3.5%. Trimming cost V 4 bases and J 3 bases; bases outside gene matches: 9. Germline V CDR1 and CDR2: MGHRA, YSYEKL. CDR3 length equals 15 residues. The material was PBMCs, obtained before pembrolizumab treatment. This chain links TRBV4-1 with TRBJ2-7; TRBD2 matches 7 bases. The sequence came from an adult with mismatch repair-deficient cancer. CDR3 residues: CASSPNWGGSYEQYF. CDR3 DNA sequence: TGCGCCAGCAGCCCGAACTGGGGCGGGAGCTACGAGCAGTACTTC.